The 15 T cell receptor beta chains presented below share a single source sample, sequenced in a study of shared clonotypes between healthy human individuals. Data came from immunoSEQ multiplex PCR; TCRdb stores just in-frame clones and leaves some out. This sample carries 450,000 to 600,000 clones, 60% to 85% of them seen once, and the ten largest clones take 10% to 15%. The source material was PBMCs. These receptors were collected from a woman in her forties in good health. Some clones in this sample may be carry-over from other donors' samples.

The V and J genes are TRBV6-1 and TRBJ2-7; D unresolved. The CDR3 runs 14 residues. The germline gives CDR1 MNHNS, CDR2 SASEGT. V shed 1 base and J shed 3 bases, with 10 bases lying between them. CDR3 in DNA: TGTGCCAGCAGTGAAGGACCCTCCTTCTACGAGCAGTACTTC. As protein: CASSEGPSFYEQYF.

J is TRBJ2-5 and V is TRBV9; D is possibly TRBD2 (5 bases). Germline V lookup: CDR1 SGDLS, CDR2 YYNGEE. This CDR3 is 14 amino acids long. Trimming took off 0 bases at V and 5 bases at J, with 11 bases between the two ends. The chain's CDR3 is CASSVGGSVETQYF. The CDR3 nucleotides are TGTGCCAGCAGCGTAGGAGGGAGTGTGGAGACCCAGTACTTC. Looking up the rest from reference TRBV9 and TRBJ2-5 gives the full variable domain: DSGVTQTPKHLITATGQRVTLRCSPRSGDLSVYWYQQSLDQGLQFLIQYYNGEERAKGNILERFSAQQFPDLHSELNLSSLELGDSALYFCASSVGGSVETQYFGPGTRLLVL.

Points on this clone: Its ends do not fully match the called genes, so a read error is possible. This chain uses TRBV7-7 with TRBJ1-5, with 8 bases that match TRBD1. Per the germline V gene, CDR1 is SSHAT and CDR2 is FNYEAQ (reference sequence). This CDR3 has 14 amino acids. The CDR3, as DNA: TGTGCTAGCAGCCAGACAGGGGATAATCAGCCCCAGCATTTT. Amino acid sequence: CASSQTGDNQPQHF.

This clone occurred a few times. The CDR3 bases are TGTGCCAGCAGCGTGGCTAGCGGGACTAACAATGAGCAGTTCTTC. The encoded protein is CASSVASGTNNEQFF. The J gene is TRBJ2-1, the V gene TRBV9; TRBD2 agrees at 9 bases. There are 15 residues in the CDR3. J was trimmed by 5 bases and V by 2 bases; bases with no gene match: 5. In germline, CDR1 is SGDLS, CDR2 YYNGEE.

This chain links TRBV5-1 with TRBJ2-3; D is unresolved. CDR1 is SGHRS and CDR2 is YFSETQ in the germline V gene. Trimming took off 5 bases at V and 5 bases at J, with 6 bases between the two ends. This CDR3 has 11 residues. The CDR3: CASSTRDTQYF. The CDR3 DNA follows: TGCGCCAGCAGTACCCGAGATACGCAGTATTTT. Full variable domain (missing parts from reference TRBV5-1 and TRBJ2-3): KAGVTQTPRYLIKTRGQQVTLSCSPISGHRSVSWYQQTPGQGLQFLFEYFSETQRNKGNFPGRFSGRQFSNSRSEMNVSTLELGDSALYLCASSTRDTQYFGPGTRLTVL.

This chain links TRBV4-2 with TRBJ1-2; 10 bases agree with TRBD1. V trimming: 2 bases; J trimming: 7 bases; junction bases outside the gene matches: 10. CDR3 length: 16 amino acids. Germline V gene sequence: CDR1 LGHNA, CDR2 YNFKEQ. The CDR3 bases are TGTGCCAGCAGCCAAACCACTCGACAGGGGGCTCCTGGCTACACCTTC. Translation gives CASSQTTRQGAPGYTF.

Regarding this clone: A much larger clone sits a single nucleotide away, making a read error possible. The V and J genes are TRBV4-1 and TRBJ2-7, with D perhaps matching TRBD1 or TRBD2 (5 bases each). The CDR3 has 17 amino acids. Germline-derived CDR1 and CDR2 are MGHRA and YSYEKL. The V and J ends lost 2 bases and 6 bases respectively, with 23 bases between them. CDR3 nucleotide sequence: TGCGCCAGCAGCCAAAAACCACCCGGGACGGCCCCAGGCGAGCAGTACTTC. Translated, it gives CASSQKPPGTAPGEQYF.

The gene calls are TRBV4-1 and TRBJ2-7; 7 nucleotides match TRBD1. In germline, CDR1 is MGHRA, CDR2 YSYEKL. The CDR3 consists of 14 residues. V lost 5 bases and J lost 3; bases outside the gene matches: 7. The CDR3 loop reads CASSFRDSNYEQYF. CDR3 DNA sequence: TGCGCCAGCAGCTTCCGGGACAGCAACTACGAGCAGTACTTC.

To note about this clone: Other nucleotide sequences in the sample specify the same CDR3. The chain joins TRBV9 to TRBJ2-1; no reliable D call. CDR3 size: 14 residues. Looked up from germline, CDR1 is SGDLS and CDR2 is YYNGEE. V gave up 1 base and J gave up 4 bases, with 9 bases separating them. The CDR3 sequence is CASSVSGGYNEQFF. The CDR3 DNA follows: TGTGCCAGCAGCGTATCTGGCGGTTACAATGAGCAGTTCTTC.

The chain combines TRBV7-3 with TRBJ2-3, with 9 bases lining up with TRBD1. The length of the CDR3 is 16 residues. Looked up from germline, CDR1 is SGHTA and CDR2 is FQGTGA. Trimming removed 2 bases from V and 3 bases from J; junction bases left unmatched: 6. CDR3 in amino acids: CASSLGTGTVTDTQYF. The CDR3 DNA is TGTGCCAGCAGCTTAGGGACAGGGACCGTGACAGATACGCAGTATTTT.

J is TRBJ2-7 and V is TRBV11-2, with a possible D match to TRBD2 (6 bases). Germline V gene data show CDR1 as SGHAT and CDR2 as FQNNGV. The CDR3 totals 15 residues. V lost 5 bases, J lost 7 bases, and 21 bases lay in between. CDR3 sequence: CASSPLRGGAWEQYF. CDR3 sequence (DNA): TGTGCCAGCAGCCCCCTTCGCGGAGGGGCTTGGGAGCAGTACTTC.

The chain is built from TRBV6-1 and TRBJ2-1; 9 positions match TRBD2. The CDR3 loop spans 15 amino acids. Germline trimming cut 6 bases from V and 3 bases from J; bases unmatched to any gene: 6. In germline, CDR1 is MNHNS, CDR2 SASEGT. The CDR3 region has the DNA TGTGCCAGCAGCCTGACTAGCGGTAACTACAATGAGCAGTTCTTC. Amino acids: CASSLTSGNYNEQFF.

Here the CDR3 DNA reads TGCGCCAGCAGCCTCGGTCGAGGCCAGGGGGTCGAGACCCAGTACTTC. It specifies CASSLGRGQGVETQYF. This rearrangement joins TRBV5-1 to TRBJ2-5, with 7 bases fitting TRBD1. This CDR3 spans 16 amino acids. Germline V gene sequence: CDR1 SGHRS, CDR2 YFSETQ. V dropped 4 bases and J dropped 5; count of bases not matched to a gene: 14.

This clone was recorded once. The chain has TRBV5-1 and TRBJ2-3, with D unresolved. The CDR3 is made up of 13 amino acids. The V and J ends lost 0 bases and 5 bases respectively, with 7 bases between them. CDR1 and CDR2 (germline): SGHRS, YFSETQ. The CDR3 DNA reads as TGCGCCAGCAGCTTGGCCGGTAGAGATACGCAGTATTTT. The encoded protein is CASSLAGRDTQYF.

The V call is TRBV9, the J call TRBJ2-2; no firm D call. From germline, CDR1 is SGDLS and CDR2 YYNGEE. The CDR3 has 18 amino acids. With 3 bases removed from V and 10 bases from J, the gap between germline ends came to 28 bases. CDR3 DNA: TGTGCCAGCAGCGCTACCCGTCAGCCCTCGGTCCTTAACCAGGAGCTGTTTTTT. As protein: CASSATRQPSVLNQELFF.